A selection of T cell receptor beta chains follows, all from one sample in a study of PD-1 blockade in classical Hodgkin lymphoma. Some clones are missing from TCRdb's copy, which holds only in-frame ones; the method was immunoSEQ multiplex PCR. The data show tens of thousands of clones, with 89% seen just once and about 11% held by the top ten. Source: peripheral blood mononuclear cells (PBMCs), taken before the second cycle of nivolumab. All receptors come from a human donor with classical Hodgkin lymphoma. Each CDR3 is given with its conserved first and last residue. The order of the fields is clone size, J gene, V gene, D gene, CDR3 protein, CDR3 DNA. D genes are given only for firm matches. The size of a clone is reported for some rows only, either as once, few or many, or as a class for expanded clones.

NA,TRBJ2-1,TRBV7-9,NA,CASSPQGRDEQFF,TGTGCCAGCAGCCCCCAGGGGCGCGATGAGCAGTTCTTC
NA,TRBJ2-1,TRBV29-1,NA,CSARVSQQFF,TGCAGCGCCAGAGTTAGTCAGCAGTTCTTC
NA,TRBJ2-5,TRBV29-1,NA,CSVGKQGFETQYF,TGCAGCGTTGGCAAACAGGGTTTTGAGACCCAGTACTTC
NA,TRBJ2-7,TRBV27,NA,CASSLGYGTRSYEQYF,TGTGCCAGCAGTTTAGGGTACGGGACTCGGTCCTACGAGCAGTACTTC
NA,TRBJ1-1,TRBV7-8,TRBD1,CASSLERQGALGGPEAFF,TGTGCCAGCAGCTTAGAGCGACAGGGGGCGCTGGGGGGGCCTGAAGCTTTCTTT
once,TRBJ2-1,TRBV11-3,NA,CASSLGRGEYNNEQFF,TGTGCCAGCAGCTTAGGCAGGGGTGAGTACAACAATGAGCAGTTCTTC
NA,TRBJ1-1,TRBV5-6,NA,CASSLTGYEAFF,TGTGCCAGCAGCTTGACGGGATATGAAGCTTTCTTT
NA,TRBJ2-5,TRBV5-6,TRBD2,CASSLPSGDVETQYF,TGTGCCAGCAGCTTGCCTAGCGGGGATGTCGAGACCCAGTACTTC
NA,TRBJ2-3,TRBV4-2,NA,CASSQGREGVGTDTQYF,TGTGCCAGCAGCCAAGGACGTGAGGGGGTCGGCACAGATACGCAGTATTTT
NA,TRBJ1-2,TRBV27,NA,CASSFGGGMYGYTF,TGTGCCAGCAGTTTCGGCGGGGGCATGTATGGCTACACCTTC
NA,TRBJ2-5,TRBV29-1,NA,CSVETETETQYF,TGCAGCGTTGAAACCGAAACGGAGACCCAGTACTTC
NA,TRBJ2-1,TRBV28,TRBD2,CAIPEQREAYNEQFF,TGTGCCATCCCCGAACAGCGGGAGGCCTACAATGAGCAGTTCTTC
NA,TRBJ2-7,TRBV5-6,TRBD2,CASSSKRGGTGYEQYF,TGTGCCAGCAGCTCTAAGCGGGGGGGAACAGGCTACGAGCAGTACTTC
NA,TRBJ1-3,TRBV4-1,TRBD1,CASSQDMGTGGGNTIYF,TGCGCCAGCAGCCAAGATATGGGGACAGGGGGCGGAAACACCATATATTTT
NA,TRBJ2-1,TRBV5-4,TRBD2,CASSLDVPAGGPDNEQFF,TGTGCCAGCAGCTTGGACGTACCAGCGGGAGGGCCAGACAATGAGCAGTTCTTC
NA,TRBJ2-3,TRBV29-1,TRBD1,CSVDRGSSTDTQYF,TGCAGCGTGGACAGGGGATCTAGCACAGATACGCAGTATTTT
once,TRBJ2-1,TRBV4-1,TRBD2,CASSQGPSGSFEQFF,TGCGCCAGCAGCCAAGGTCCTAGCGGGAGTTTTGAGCAGTTCTTC
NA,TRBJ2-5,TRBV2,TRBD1,CASSGTGLQETQYF,TGTGCCAGCAGTGGGACAGGGTTACAGGAGACCCAGTACTTC
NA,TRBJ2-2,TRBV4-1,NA,CASSLGTSYTGELFF,TGCGCCAGCAGCCTGGGGACAAGCTACACCGGGGAGCTGTTTTTT
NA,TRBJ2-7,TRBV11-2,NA,CASSLNSGVESEQYF,TGTGCCAGCAGCTTAAATTCGGGAGTGGAAAGCGAGCAGTACTTC
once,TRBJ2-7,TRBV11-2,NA,CASSFGTGPYEQYF,TGTGCCAGCAGCTTCGGGACGGGCCCCTACGAGCAGTACTTC
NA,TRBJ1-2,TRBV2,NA,CASGHREIRTF,TGTGCCAGCGGGCACAGGGAAATACGCACCTTC
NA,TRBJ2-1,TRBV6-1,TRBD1,CASSPTQGGYNEQFF,TGTGCCAGCAGTCCTACACAGGGGGGATACAATGAGCAGTTCTTC
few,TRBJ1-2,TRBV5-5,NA,CASSLGSWGAGGYTF,TGTGCCAGCAGCTTGGGGTCCTGGGGGGCTGGTGGCTACACCTTC
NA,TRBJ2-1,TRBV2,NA,CASSVTVPGSSLNEQFF,TGTGCCAGCAGTGTGACTGTCCCTGGGAGCTCCCTCAATGAGCAGTTCTTC
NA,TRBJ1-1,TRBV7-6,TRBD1,CASSPWTGEAFF,TGTGCCAGCAGCCCCTGGACAGGGGAAGCTTTCTTT
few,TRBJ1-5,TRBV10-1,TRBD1,CAVPGQGYSNQPQHF,TGCGCCGTCCCGGGACAGGGATATAGCAATCAGCCCCAGCATTTT
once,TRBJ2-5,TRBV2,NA,CASREKIGLYGETQYF,TGTGCCAGCAGGGAGAAAATAGGGTTGTATGGGGAGACCCAGTACTTC
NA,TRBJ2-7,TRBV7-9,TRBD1,CASSARQGQSFYEQYF,TGTGCCAGCAGCGCGCGACAGGGACAATCGTTCTACGAGCAGTACTTC
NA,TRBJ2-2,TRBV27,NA,CASSTPKAGLRLFF,TGTGCCAGCAGTACCCCTAAGGCAGGGCTGAGGCTGTTTTTT
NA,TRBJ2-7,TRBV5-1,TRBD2,CASSLAVGEGYEQYF,TGCGCCAGCAGCTTGGCCGTGGGGGAGGGCTACGAGCAGTACTTC
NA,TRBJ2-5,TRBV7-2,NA,CASSLAPRGRETQYF,TGTGCCAGCAGCTTAGCGCCACGGGGGCGGGAGACCCAGTACTTC
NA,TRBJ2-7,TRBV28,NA,CASSRILSSYEQYF,TGTGCCAGCAGCAGGATTCTAAGCTCCTACGAGCAGTACTTC
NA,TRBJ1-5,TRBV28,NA,CASSLIQASSNQPQHF,TGTGCCAGCAGTTTAATTCAGGCCTCTAGCAATCAGCCCCAGCATTTT
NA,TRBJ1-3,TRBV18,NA,CASSPGPMSSGNTIYF,TGTGCCAGCTCACCGGGGCCGATGAGCTCTGGAAACACCATATATTTT
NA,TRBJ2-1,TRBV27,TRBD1,CASSQDRGGEQFF,TGTGCCAGCAGTCAGGACAGGGGGGGTGAGCAGTTCTTC
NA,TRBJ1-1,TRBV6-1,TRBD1,CASSDQGGNTEAFF,TGTGCCAGCAGTGACCAGGGGGGGAACACTGAAGCTTTCTTT
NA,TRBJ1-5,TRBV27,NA,CASSSAGTGQPQHF,TGTGCCAGCAGTTCAGCAGGGACGGGTCAGCCCCAGCATTTT
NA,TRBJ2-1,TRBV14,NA,CASSEDETIYNEQFF,TGTGCCAGCAGCGAAGACGAGACTATCTACAATGAGCAGTTCTTC
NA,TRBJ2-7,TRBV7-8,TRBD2,CAVRAGGTAEQYF,TGTGCCGTTCGGGCGGGAGGCACCGCCGAGCAGTACTTC
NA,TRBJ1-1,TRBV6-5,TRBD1,CASSISGTGGTEAFF,TGTGCCAGCAGCATCTCCGGGACAGGGGGCACTGAAGCTTTCTTT
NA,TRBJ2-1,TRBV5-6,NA,CASSGSGLGDEQFF,TGTGCCAGCAGTGGCTCGGGTTTGGGGGATGAGCAGTTCTTC
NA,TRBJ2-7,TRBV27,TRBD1,CASSFFLSGQATYEQYF,TGTGCCAGCAGTTTTTTCCTGTCGGGACAGGCCACCTACGAGCAGTACTTC
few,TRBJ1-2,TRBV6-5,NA,CATYRSTDGYTF,TGTGCCACCTACCGGTCCACGGATGGCTACACCTTC
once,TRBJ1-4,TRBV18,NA,CASSPRPRVATNEKLFF,TGTGCCAGCTCACCGCGGCCACGAGTTGCAACTAATGAAAAACTGTTTTTT
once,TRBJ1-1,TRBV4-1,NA,CASSQPWKENTEAFF,TGCGCCAGCAGCCAACCGTGGAAGGAGAACACTGAAGCTTTCTTT
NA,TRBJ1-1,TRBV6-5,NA,CASSYGGGMNTEAFF,TGTGCCAGCAGTTACGGGGGGGGGATGAACACTGAAGCTTTCTTT
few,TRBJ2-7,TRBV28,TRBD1,CASSPHSGGRDEQYF,TGTGCCAGCAGTCCACATTCAGGGGGCAGGGACGAGCAGTACTTC
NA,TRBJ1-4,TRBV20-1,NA,CSARLNEKLFF,TGCAGTGCTAGATTAAATGAAAAACTGTTTTTT
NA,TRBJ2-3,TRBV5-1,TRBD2,CASSLGGTSGSTDTQYF,TGCGCCAGCAGCTTGGGGGGGACTAGCGGAAGCACAGATACGCAGTATTTT
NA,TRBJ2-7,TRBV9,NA,CASSVSDFYEQYF,TGTGCCAGCAGCGTTTCAGATTTCTACGAGCAGTACTTC
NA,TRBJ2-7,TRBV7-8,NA,CASSFPGNKDEQYF,TGTGCCAGCAGCTTTCCGGGGAATAAGGACGAGCAGTACTTC
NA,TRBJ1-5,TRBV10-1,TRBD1,CASSGTGGAGQPQHF,TGCGCCAGCAGTGGGACAGGGGGCGCGGGGCAGCCCCAGCATTTT
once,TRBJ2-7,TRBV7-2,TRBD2,CASSRGAGASVQYF,TGTGCCAGCAGCCGGGGAGCGGGAGCTTCGGTGCAGTACTTC
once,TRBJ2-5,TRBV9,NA,CASSARGQIETQYF,TGTGCCAGCAGCGCCCGAGGACAGATAGAGACCCAGTACTTC